These 26 T cell receptor beta chains originate from one sample sequenced in a study of blood T cell repertoires in COVID-19. The repertoire was sequenced with immunoSEQ multiplex PCR; TCRdb's copy has only in-frame clones and lacks some. The data contain some 240,000 clones, about 80% of them singletons. The sample taken for sequencing was peripheral blood. These receptors all stem from an elderly woman with acute or convalescent COVID-19.

The CDR3 DNA reads as TGTGCCAGCTCACCATTGCGAGAGACCCAGTACTTC. This codes for CASSPLRETQYF. This sequence joins TRBV18 and TRBJ2-5; D is unclear. This CDR3 is 12 amino acids long. CDR1 and CDR2 (germline): KGHSH, LQKENI. V shed 2 bases and J shed 4 bases, with 5 bases lying between them. Using reference TRBV18 and TRBJ2-5 for the parts outside the CDR3, the full variable domain is NAGVMQNPRHLVRRRGQEARLRCSPMKGHSHVYWYRQLPEEGLKFMVYLQKENIIDESGMPKERFSAEFPKEGPSILRIQQVVRGDSAAYFCASSPLRETQYFGPGTRLLVL.

CDR3 amino acids: CASSPPGGGSSGNTIYF. CDR3 bases: TGTGCCAGCAGTCCCCCGGGGGGAGGGAGCTCTGGAAACACCATATATTTT. The chain recombines TRBV28 with TRBJ1-3; D perhaps matches TRBD1 (5 bases). V lost 5 bases and J 0 bases, leaving 17 bases between the germline ends. This CDR3 region has 17 residues. Germline V gene data show CDR1 as MDHEN and CDR2 as SYDVKM.

The gene calls are TRBV18 and TRBJ2-1; TRBD1 agrees at 8 bases. Germline CDR1 and CDR2: KGHSH and LQKENI. The CDR3 contains 17 residues. Trimming at V came to 3 bases and at J to 4 bases, leaving 11 bases not matched to a gene. The CDR3 sequence is CASSPPLPGQAYNEQFF. The CDR3 bases are TGTGCCAGCTCACCCCCCCTCCCGGGACAGGCATACAATGAGCAGTTCTTC.

This clone occurred once. CDR3 sequence: CAWSVRAGAAETQYF. CDR3 nucleotides: TGTGCCTGGAGTGTAAGGGCAGGGGCAGCAGAGACCCAGTACTTC. This chain uses TRBV30 with TRBJ2-5; a weak D match, TRBD1 (6 bases). This CDR3 has 15 residues. Germline assignment: CDR1 GTSNPN and CDR2 SVGIG (reference sequence). Trimming cost V 0 bases and J 4 bases, with 15 bases left between them.

This clone was recorded a few times. The sample carries other DNA sequences with the same CDR3. The J gene is TRBJ2-5, the V gene TRBV3-1 (or the pseudogene TRBV3-2); 7 nucleotides align to TRBD2. Per the germline V gene, CDR1 is LGHDT and CDR2 is YNNKEL (reference sequence). The CDR3 is 13 residues long. Germline trimming cut 1 base from V and 5 bases from J; bases unmatched to any gene: 1. Here the CDR3 DNA reads TGTGCCAGCAGCCAAGTGCGGGGGGAGACCCAGTACTTC. Encoded protein: CASSQVRGETQYF.

The chain uses TRBV2 and TRBJ1-5; 8 bases fit TRBD1. Unmatched junction bases numbered 2, after V lost 4 bases and J lost 6 bases. Looked up from germline, CDR1 is SNHLY and CDR2 is FYNNEI. The CDR3 is 13 residues long. The CDR3 nucleotides read TGTGCCAGCAGTGGGACAGGGCTTCAGCCCCAGCATTTT. This codes for CASSGTGLQPQHF.

This chain links TRBV7-3 with TRBJ2-1, with 7 nucleotides matching TRBD2. Germline V gene lookup returns CDR1 SGHTA and CDR2 FQGTGA. J was trimmed by 2 bases and V by 4 bases; bases with no gene match: 5. The CDR3 is 15 residues long. The DNA for the CDR3 is TGTGCCAGCAGCTCGGGACTACTCCCCTACAATGAGCAGTTCTTC. Translation gives CASSSGLLPYNEQFF.

The chain has TRBV12-3 or TRBV12-4 and TRBJ1-2; no clear D gene. V was shortened by 1 base and J by 3 bases, with 6 bases between the two germline ends. CDR3 length equals 13 residues. CDR3 DNA sequence: TGTGCCAGCAGTTTAGATAATCACTATGGCTACACCTTC. It yields the protein CASSLDNHYGYTF.

J is TRBJ1-5 and V is TRBV2, with TRBD1 matching over 7 bases. V trimming: 8 bases; J trimming: 3 bases; junction bases outside the gene matches: 7. The CDR3 has 14 residues. Germline-derived CDR1 and CDR2 are SNHLY and FYNNEI. CDR3 sequence: CASGDSWDNQPQHF. CDR3 nucleotide sequence: TGTGCCAGCGGGGACAGCTGGGACAATCAGCCCCAGCATTTT.

The chain employs TRBV5-6 and TRBJ1-2, with no clear D. The V end was cut by 2 bases, the J end by 7 bases, with 6 bases between. The V gene's germline CDR1 is SGHDT and CDR2 YYEEEE. The CDR3 is made up of 11 amino acids. The CDR3 DNA is TGTGCCAGCAGCTTTTCGGGTGGCTACACCTTC. Translated, it gives CASSFSGGYTF.

This chain connects TRBV28 to TRBJ1-3; D perhaps matches TRBD1 (5 bases). The V gene's germline CDR1 is MDHEN and CDR2 SYDVKM. The CDR3 contains 16 residues. The V and J ends lost 3 bases and 0 bases respectively, with 12 bases between them. This chain's CDR3 is CASSLQGSSSGNTIYF. In nucleotides, the CDR3 is TGTGCCAGCAGTTTGCAGGGAAGCAGCTCTGGAAACACCATATATTTT.

This clone was counted a few times. V and J are TRBV2 and TRBJ1-5; D is ambiguous. There are 12 residues in the CDR3. Germline CDR1 SNHLY, CDR2 FYNNEI. V dropped 7 bases and J dropped 3 bases, with 7 bases sitting between them. As DNA, the CDR3 is TGTGCCAGCACTGGGCCCAATCAGCCCCAGCATTTT. Translated: CASTGPNQPQHF. Full variable domain (remainder filled in from reference TRBV2 and TRBJ1-5): EPEVTQTPSHQVTQMGQEVILRCVPISNHLYFYWYRQILGQKVEFLVSFYNNEISEKSEIFDDQFSVERPDGSNFTLKIRSTKLEDSAMYFCASTGPNQPQHFGDGTRLSIL.

V is TRBV6-6 and J is TRBJ1-6; possible D gene TRBD1, 5 bases. CDR1 and CDR2 from the germline V gene are MNHNY and SVGAGI (reference sequence). The CDR3 spans 18 residues. V was shortened by 5 bases and J by 0 bases, with 17 bases between the two germline ends. The CDR3 reads CASSPLEGRSSYNSPLHF. CDR3 DNA: TGTGCCAGCAGTCCCCTCGAGGGGAGGAGCTCCTATAATTCACCCCTCCACTTT.

The rearrangement uses TRBV30 and TRBJ2-7; the match to TRBD1 covers 7 bases. Trimming cost V 5 bases and J 1 base; bases outside gene matches: 11. Germline CDR1 reads GTSNPN; CDR2 reads SVGIG (reference sequence). The CDR3 runs 15 residues. CDR3 sequence reads: CAWDPATGMSYEQYF. CDR3 sequence (DNA): TGTGCCTGGGACCCCGCGACAGGGATGTCCTACGAGCAGTACTTC.

This clone turned up a few times. This chain links TRBV28 with TRBJ1-5; perhaps TRBD1 as D (6 bases). The germline CDR1 and CDR2 sequences are MDHEN and SYDVKM. CDR3 length equals 14 residues. V was shortened by 6 bases and J by 3 bases, with 12 bases between the two germline ends. The CDR3 protein is CASRSQGYNQPQHF. CDR3 nucleotide sequence: TGTGCCAGCAGATCACAGGGATACAATCAGCCCCAGCATTTT.

This clone was picked up a small number of times. The V gene is TRBV5-6, the J gene TRBJ1-2; D gene uncertain. Germline V lookup: CDR1 SGHDT, CDR2 YYEEEE. CDR3 length: 15 residues. V was clipped by 1 base and J by 7 bases, with 17 bases between them. The CDR3 DNA follows: TGTGCCAGCAGCTTGATCCGCGCCGCCGGGATTGGCTACACCTTC. The encoded protein is CASSLIRAAGIGYTF. The full variable domain, completed using reference TRBV5-6 and TRBJ1-2, is DAGVTQSPTHLIKTRGQQVTLRCSPKSGHDTVSWYQQALGQGPQFIFQYYEEEERQRGNFPDRFSGHQFPNYSSELNVNALLLGDSALYLCASSLIRAAGIGYTFGSGTRLTVV.

This chain uses TRBV28 with TRBJ1-5; 9 bases are a match to TRBD1. CDR1 and CDR2 from the germline V gene are MDHEN and SYDVKM. After removal of 5 bases from V and 8 bases from J, the junction contained 16 bases not matched to a gene. This CDR3 spans 17 amino acids. CDR3 nucleotides: TGTGCCAGCAGTGTCGCCGGGACAGGGAGAGGCCCAAAGCCCCAGCATTTT. It translates to CASSVAGTGRGPKPQHF.

V usage is TRBV18 and J usage is TRBJ2-7, with a weak D call TRBD1 (6 bases). The CDR3 runs to 13 residues. Germline values: CDR1 KGHSH, CDR2 LQKENI. V lost 5 bases and J 1 base, leaving 9 bases between the germline ends. The CDR3, as DNA: TGTGCCAGCTCAGCCGGACAGTCCTACGAGCAGTACTTC. Protein product: CASSAGQSYEQYF.

The rearrangement links TRBV7-2 to TRBJ2-3; weak D call: TRBD2 (6 bases). Germline V gives CDR1 SGHTA, CDR2 FQGNSA. Trimming shortened V by 5 bases and J by 2 bases, and 14 bases separated the two germline ends. The CDR3 extends over 15 amino acids. This CDR3 reads CASSTWDWYTDTQYF. The CDR3 DNA reads as TGTGCCAGCAGCACATGGGACTGGTACACAGATACGCAGTATTTT.

The V and J genes are TRBV7-8 and TRBJ1-3; D is unclear. This CDR3 has 13 residues. Trimming took 1 base from V and 4 from J, leaving 5 bases between them. Germline assignment: CDR1 SGHVS and CDR2 FQNEAQ. CDR3 amino acids: CASSLGQGNTIYF. The CDR3, as DNA: TGTGCCAGCAGCTTAGGACAAGGAAACACCATATATTTT.

The rearrangement joins TRBV2 to TRBJ1-5; D is unclear. The CDR3 sequence is 14 residues long. Per the germline V gene, CDR1 is SNHLY and CDR2 is FYNNEI. V lost 8 bases and J lost 0, with 11 bases in between. The CDR3 here is CASCLSYSNQPQHF. The CDR3 DNA reads as TGTGCCAGCTGCTTGAGTTATAGCAATCAGCCCCAGCATTTT.

As DNA, the CDR3 is TGTGCCAGCAGTCCAGGGGGCAGAGGCACTGAAGCTTTCTTT. Its protein is CASSPGGRGTEAFF. The rearrangement uses TRBV6-5 and TRBJ1-1; 8 positions agree with TRBD1. Per the germline V gene, CDR1 is MNHEY and CDR2 is SVGAGI. V gave up 5 bases and J gave up 4 bases; unmatched junction bases: 6. CDR3 length: 14 amino acids.

The chain joins TRBV5-4 to TRBJ1-1; TRBD1 is a possible D gene (6 bases). The CDR3 is made up of 15 amino acids. Germline-derived CDR1 and CDR2 are SGHNT and YYREEE (reference sequence). Between the trimmed V and J ends, which lost 4 bases and 1 base, there was a span of 14 bases. CDR3 loop: CASSPGHRQNTEAFF. The CDR3 bases are TGTGCCAGCAGCCCGGGACATAGACAGAACACTGAAGCTTTCTTT.

The J gene is TRBJ2-2, the V gene TRBV10-2, with D tentatively TRBD1 (6 bases). V shed 6 bases and J shed 1 base, with 12 bases lying between them. The CDR3 covers 15 residues. Germline CDR1 is WSHSY and CDR2 is SAAADI. CDR3 sequence: CASRSGDWNTGELFF. The CDR3 nucleotides read TGCGCCAGCAGATCAGGGGATTGGAACACCGGGGAGCTGTTTTTT.

The chain joins TRBV7-8 to TRBJ1-1; a possible D gene is TRBD1 (5 bases). Looked up from germline, CDR1 is SGHVS and CDR2 is FQNEAQ. The germline V and J ends were trimmed by 3 bases and 5 bases, with 13 bases remaining between them. The CDR3 consists of 14 residues. The CDR3 loop reads CASSFGGGRTEAFF. DNA for the CDR3: TGTGCCAGCAGCTTCGGCGGGGGTCGGACTGAAGCTTTCTTT.

This clone was seen a handful of times. V gene TRBV9 combines with J gene TRBJ2-7; 7 positions match TRBD1. The V gene's germline CDR1 is SGDLS and CDR2 YYNGEE. J gave up 3 bases and V 0 bases, and 6 bases lay outside the gene matches. This CDR3 has 15 residues. The CDR3 coding sequence is TGTGCCAGCAGCGTAGCTACAGGGGCGGGCTACGAGCAGTACTTC. As protein: CASSVATGAGYEQYF.